This section outlines one TCR beta chain sequence together with its context. Treatment noted: roughly 20 received Ad26.COV2.S at low or high dose, single or two shots; 5 received placebo; per-sample allocation not given. Vaccine and placebo recipients were sampled on day 63 after the first injection. SARS-CoV-2 spike from the Wuhan strain was encoded by the vaccine, an Ad26 vector. This specimen belongs to a study of Ad26.COV2.S vaccination and SARS-CoV-2 variants. Generated by immunoSEQ multiplex PCR, the TCRdb table keeps only in-frame clones and is missing some. The sample lists approximately 400,000 clones, about 88% occurring once. CDR3 size: 14 residues. The germline V gene has CDR1 LNHNV and CDR2 YYDKDF (reference sequence). Unmatched junction bases numbered 5, after V lost 8 bases and J lost 1 base.

The sample in question was peripheral blood, obtained in a trial of Ad26.COV2.S vaccine versus placebo. The rearrangement links TRBV15 to TRBJ1-3; 7 bases line up with TRBD1. This TCR derives from a person aged 18-60 years who received the Ad26.COV2.S COVID-19 vaccine or a placebo. DNA for the CDR3: TGTGCCACCGCGACAGGGTCTTCTGGAAACACCATATATTTT. This translates into CATATGSSGNTIYF.